The 30 T cell receptor beta chains given below trace back to one sample, sequenced in a study of T cells after yellow fever vaccination. TCRdb itself ran the 5' RACE reads through MiXCR, one entry per CDR3 protein. Among under 600,000 distinct CDR3 sequences listed, roughly a fifth were seen once. This material consisted of PBMCs, taken around 3 weeks after the first yellow fever vaccination. The receptors shown here come from a young man who received the YFV17D yellow fever vaccine.

In this sample, this clonotype turned up a few times. The rearrangement uses TRBV7-8 and TRBJ2-2, with 12 bases aligning to TRBD2. CDR3 length: 16 amino acids. The ends lost 6 bases at V and 7 bases at J; junction bases unmatched: 9. Germline CDR1 SGHVS, CDR2 FQNEAQ. CDR3 in DNA: TGTGCCAGCAGGGAGGAGACTAGCGGGGGTATCGGGGAGCTGTTTTTT. This gives the protein CASREETSGGIGELFF.

This sequence joins TRBV6-5 and TRBJ1-1; D gene unclear. Trimming cost V 2 bases and J 4 bases, with 8 bases left between them. CDR1 and CDR2 (germline): MNHEY, SVGAGI. The CDR3 totals 13 residues. In DNA form, the CDR3 reads TGTGCCAGCAGTTACCCTGGTACCACTGAAGCTTTCTTT. Translating it yields CASSYPGTTEAFF.

As for this clonotype: The junction departs from germline at one end; a sequencing error may be responsible. This rearrangement joins TRBV12-3 or TRBV12-4 to TRBJ1-3; D gene ambiguous. The CDR3 runs 12 residues. The chain's CDR3 is CASRAGRNTTYF. Written as DNA, the CDR3 is TGTGCCAGCAGGGCCGGAAGAAACACCACATATTTT.

J is TRBJ2-7 and V is TRBV20-1; 8 bases map to TRBD1. Germline V gene data show CDR1 as DFQATT and CDR2 as SNEGSKA (reference sequence). The J segment lost 2 bases and the V segment lost 5 bases, leaving 5 bases of the junction unmatched. The CDR3 runs 13 residues. In DNA form, the CDR3 reads TGCAGTGCTGCTTTGACAGGGGCCTACGAGCAGTACGTC. This translates into CSAALTGAYEQYV.

The rearrangement links TRBV4-3 to TRBJ1-1; D gene uncertain. CDR3 length: 15 amino acids. Germline V gene sequence: CDR1 LGHNA, CDR2 YSLEER. V lost 0 bases, J lost 0 bases, and 8 bases lay in between. The CDR3 DNA is TGCGCCAGCAGCCAAGATCACAGTTTGAACACTGAAGCTTTCTTT. Translation: CASSQDHSLNTEAFF.

The chain couples TRBV5-4 to TRBJ2-1; 7 bases are a match to TRBD1. Losses at the gene ends were 0 bases for V and 3 bases for J; bases not matched to a gene: 3. Germline V lookup: CDR1 SGHNT, CDR2 YYREEE (reference sequence). The CDR3 is 15 residues long. DNA of the CDR3: TGTGCCAGCAGCTTGGAAGGGGACAGCTACAATGAGCAGTTCTTC. Protein product: CASSLEGDSYNEQFF.

This clonotype occurred a few times. The J gene is TRBJ1-4, the V gene TRBV5-5; perhaps TRBD1 as D (6 bases). V gave up 1 base and J gave up 8 bases, with 18 bases separating them. The CDR3 contains 16 residues. The germline CDR1 and CDR2 sequences are SGHKS and YYEKEE (reference sequence). CDR3 in amino acids: CASSLSVSRGGEKLFF. In DNA, the CDR3 is TGTGCCAGCAGCTTGTCGGTGAGCAGGGGTGGAGAAAAACTGTTTTTT. The full variable domain, completed using reference TRBV5-5 and TRBJ1-4, is DAGVTQSPTHLIKTRGQQVTLRCSPISGHKSVSWYQQVLGQGPQFIFQYYEKEERGRGNFPDRFSARQFPNYSSELNVNALLLGDSALYLCASSLSVSRGGEKLFFGSGTQLSVL.

This clonotype occurred many times. This CDR3 reads CASYSERGQPQHF. In nucleotides, the CDR3 is TGTGCCAGCTATTCAGAAAGGGGTCAGCCCCAGCATTTT. This chain links TRBV2 with TRBJ1-5, with D perhaps TRBD1 (5 bases). CDR3 size: 13 residues. Germline values: CDR1 SNHLY, CDR2 FYNNEI. Trimming removed 8 bases at V and 6 bases at J, with 14 bases between.

This clonotype was picked up a small number of times. The V call is TRBV7-8, the J call TRBJ2-3, with a weak D call TRBD2 (6 bases). The CDR3 has 15 residues. V gave up 2 bases and J gave up 5 bases, with 14 bases separating them. Germline assignment: CDR1 SGHVS and CDR2 FQNEAQ. Here the CDR3 reads CASSLYGGSRDTQYF. Here the CDR3 DNA reads TGTGCCAGCAGCTTATATGGGGGGTCGAGAGATACGCAGTATTTT.

This clonotype showed up just a few times. In nucleotides, the CDR3 is TGTGCCAGCAGCCTTTTGGGCGGGGGGCGCGAGAAAGGCTATGGCTACACCTTC. It yields the protein CASSLLGGGREKGYGYTF. This chain joins TRBV11-2 and TRBJ1-2; possibly TRBD1 for D (6 bases). Trimming stripped 5 bases from V and 4 bases from J, with 26 bases between. Germline V gene lookup returns CDR1 SGHAT and CDR2 FQNNGV. The CDR3 runs to 18 residues.

This clonotype was recorded at least ten times. The J gene is TRBJ2-2, the V gene TRBV10-3, with D possibly called TRBD1 or TRBD2 (6 bases each). V lost 4 bases and J 0 bases, leaving 12 bases between the germline ends. The CDR3 spans 16 residues. CDR1 is ENHRY, CDR2 SYGVKD, per germline. The CDR3: CAISGGPGANTGELFF. Written as DNA, the CDR3 is TGTGCCATCAGTGGGGGGCCGGGAGCGAACACCGGGGAGCTGTTTTTT.

The chain is built from TRBV27 and TRBJ2-2, with a weak D call TRBD1 (6 bases). Between the trimmed V and J ends, which lost 3 bases and 9 bases, there was a span of 23 bases. This CDR3 comprises 17 residues. Germline V CDR1 and CDR2: MNHEY, SMNVEV (reference sequence). The CDR3 region has the DNA TGTGCCAGCAGTTTGTTCCCGGGACAAAGGAATTCATGGGAGCTGTTTTTT. This sequence encodes CASSLFPGQRNSWELFF.

This clonotype was detected only a few times. The chain joins TRBV12-5 to TRBJ1-1; D ambiguous. Per the germline V gene, CDR1 is LGHNT and CDR2 is FRNRAP. The CDR3 runs to 13 residues. Between the trimmed V and J ends, which lost 1 base and 5 bases, there was a span of 8 bases. DNA of the CDR3: TGTGCTAGTGGTTTGGAGGACGGGACTGAAGCTTTCTTT. It translates to CASGLEDGTEAFF.

V and J are TRBV3-1 and TRBJ2-5, with TRBD2 as a possible D gene (7 bases). Trimming took off 5 bases at V and 1 base at J, with 20 bases between the two ends. The CDR3 runs to 17 residues. Germline V CDR1 and CDR2: LGHDT, YNNKEL (reference sequence). The CDR3 DNA is TGTGCCAGCAGCACAAGGTGGTCGCGGGGGCCCCAAGAGACCCAGTACTTC. The encoded protein is CASSTRWSRGPQETQYF.

This clonotype was counted between two and nine times. This chain uses TRBV7-9 with TRBJ1-1; D is perhaps TRBD1 (5 bases). The CDR3 consists of 13 residues. Germline V gives CDR1 SEHNR, CDR2 FQNEAQ (reference sequence). V lost 1 base, J lost 5 bases, and 8 bases lay in between. The CDR3 loop reads CASSLDQGTEAFF. The CDR3 DNA sequence: TGTGCCAGCAGCTTAGATCAGGGAACTGAAGCTTTCTTT. Variable domain in full (rest from reference TRBV7-9 and TRBJ1-1): DTGVSQNPRHKITKRGQNVTFRCDPISEHNRLYWYRQTLGQGPEFLTYFQNEAQLEKSRLLSDRFSAERPKGSFSTLEIQRTEQGDSAMYLCASSLDQGTEAFFGQGTRLTVV.

The chain carries TRBV12-3 or TRBV12-4 and TRBJ2-3; D is ambiguous. V was cut by 6 bases and J by 4 bases, with 11 bases left in between. This CDR3 is built from 13 residues. This CDR3 reads CASSQSPADTQYF. In DNA, the CDR3 is TGTGCCAGCAGCCAATCACCAGCAGATACGCAGTATTTT.

The rearrangement joins TRBV7-9 to TRBJ2-7, with 11 bases identical to TRBD1. Looked up from germline, CDR1 is SEHNR and CDR2 is FQNEAQ (reference sequence). The CDR3 covers 16 residues. V gave up 0 bases and J gave up 5 bases; unmatched junction bases: 6. The CDR3 is CASSLAIGQGAHEQYV. The CDR3 DNA reads TGTGCCAGCAGCTTAGCAATAGGACAGGGGGCCCACGAGCAGTACGTC.

In its sample, this clonotype was seen once. The chain uses TRBV5-4 and TRBJ2-2; D is unclear. The length of the CDR3 is 14 residues. V was shortened by 5 bases and J by 0 bases, with 8 bases between the two germline ends. From germline, CDR1 is SGHNT and CDR2 YYREEE (reference sequence). CDR3: CASSRAPNTGELFF. The CDR3 region has the DNA TGTGCCAGCAGTAGGGCCCCGAACACCGGGGAGCTGTTTTTT.

This clonotype was found a few times. The chain is built from TRBV18 and TRBJ2-7; the D gene is possibly TRBD2 (6 bases). Germline-derived CDR1 and CDR2 are KGHSH and LQKENI. V shed 3 bases and J shed 4 bases, with 7 bases lying between them. This CDR3 spans 12 amino acids. CDR3 sequence: CASSPEGYEQYV. The CDR3 DNA is TGTGCCAGCTCACCGGAGGGGTACGAGCAGTACGTC.

The rearrangement joins TRBV6-2 or TRBV6-3 to TRBJ1-5; 7 bases align to TRBD1. Germline V lookup: CDR1 MNHEY, CDR2 SVGEGT. The CDR3 sequence is 13 residues long. The V and J ends lost 8 bases and 6 bases, in that order; junction bases with no gene match: 7. The CDR3 sequence is CASETGLGQPQHF. DNA of the CDR3: TGTGCCAGCGAGACAGGGCTCGGTCAGCCCCAGCATTTT.

This clonotype occurred a few times. The gene calls are TRBV5-1 and TRBJ2-5, with a tentative D call TRBD1 (6 bases). The CDR3 is 13 amino acids. The germline V gene encodes CDR1 SGHRS and CDR2 YFSETQ. The germline V and J ends were trimmed by 4 bases and 5 bases, with 12 bases remaining between them. The CDR3 sequence: CASSQDSRETQYF. CDR3 DNA: TGCGCCAGCAGCCAGGACAGTCGCGAGACCCAGTACTTC.

V usage is TRBV6-2 or TRBV6-3 and J usage is TRBJ2-7; D is ambiguous. The CDR3 contains 14 residues. Germline V gene lookup returns CDR1 MNHEY and CDR2 SVGEGT. The V end was cut by 5 bases, the J end by 0 bases, with 11 bases between. The CDR3 sequence: CASSLPGFSYEQYV. The CDR3 DNA follows: TGTGCCAGCAGTCTTCCGGGCTTCTCCTACGAGCAGTACGTC.

The chain has TRBV6-1 and TRBJ2-1; D tentatively fits TRBD1 or TRBD2 (5 bases each). V dropped 1 base and J dropped 10 bases, with 14 bases sitting between them. CDR1 and CDR2 from the germline V gene are MNHNS and SASEGT. This CDR3 comprises 14 residues. CDR3 loop: CASSEGAGTREQFF. The CDR3, as DNA: TGTGCCAGCAGTGAAGGGGCAGGGACGCGGGAGCAGTTCTTC.

This chain joins TRBV7-6 and TRBJ2-7; 7 bases map to TRBD1. The germline V gene encodes CDR1 SGHVS and CDR2 FNYEAQ. The CDR3 spans 15 residues. The V segment lost 5 bases and the J segment 2 bases; nucleotides outside the gene matches: 9. The CDR3: CASSPVTGRTYEQYF. The DNA of the CDR3 is TGTGCCAGCAGCCCCGTGACAGGGCGTACCTACGAGCAGTACTTC.

This clonotype was seen at least ten times. This chain links TRBV5-1 with TRBJ2-5; D is ambiguous. This CDR3 contains 13 residues. The germline V gene has CDR1 SGHRS and CDR2 YFSETQ. The V and J ends lost 0 bases and 2 bases respectively, with 5 bases between them. CDR3 sequence (DNA): TGCGCCAGCAGCTTGGAAAATCAAGAGACCCAGTACTTC. Encoded protein: CASSLENQETQYF.

V usage is TRBV7-3 and J usage is TRBJ1-2; unclear D gene. The CDR3 consists of 16 residues. Trimming removed 2 bases from V and 8 bases from J, with 21 bases in between. Germline assignment: CDR1 SGHTA and CDR2 FQGTGA. CDR3 sequence: CASSLDLVPRPGGYTF. As DNA, the CDR3 is TGTGCCAGCAGCTTAGATCTGGTCCCGCGGCCGGGAGGCTACACCTTC.

This clonotype was detected many times. The chain links TRBV12-3 or TRBV12-4 to TRBJ2-3; D not resolved. Trimming left V 8 bases short and J 8 bases short, with 11 bases between. The CDR3 runs to 11 residues. The DNA of the CDR3 is TGTGCCAGCCTATCAGGAAGTACGCAGTATTTT. As protein: CASLSGSTQYF.

The sample holds a few counts of this clonotype. V is TRBV6-1 and J is TRBJ2-1; no clear D gene. The CDR3 totals 13 residues. Germline-derived CDR1 and CDR2 are MNHNS and SASEGT. Trimming took 10 bases from V and 0 from J, leaving 10 bases between them. In DNA form, the CDR3 reads TGTGCCATTACGGCTAGCTCCTACAATGAGCAGTTCTTC. It codes for CAITASSYNEQFF.

This clonotype was counted between two and nine times. The CDR3 DNA reads as TGTGCCAGCAGCTTTCGGGGGTCGCAGTATTTT. It yields the protein CASSFRGSQYF. The chain joins TRBV7-2 to TRBJ2-3; TRBD2 is a possible D gene (6 bases). The germline CDR1 and CDR2 sequences are SGHTA and FQGNSA. The ends were cut back, 3 bases at V and 10 bases at J, with 8 bases in the middle. The CDR3 is 11 residues long.

This clonotype appeared many times. V gene TRBV4-1 combines with J gene TRBJ1-6; no clear D gene. From germline, CDR1 is MGHRA and CDR2 YSYEKL. The CDR3 consists of 16 residues. V lost 0 bases to trimming and J lost 0 bases, with 6 bases between them. CDR3 in amino acids: CASSQEPSSYNSPLHF. CDR3 bases: TGCGCCAGCAGCCAAGAACCGAGCTCCTATAATTCACCCCTCCACTTT.